The 26 T cell receptor beta chains reported below all come from one sample, sequenced in a study of stem cell transplantation in POMP-related autoinflammatory disease (dated by TCRdb to the early 2020s). The library was built by means of the immunoSEQ multiplex PCR assay. TCRdb provides this immuneACCESS table in a form limited to in-frame rearrangements. Some clones are lacking; in checked studies, under half of them reflect an unresolved V gene, and why the rest are absent is not known. Recorded for this sample are over 30,000 clones; 88% of them occurred a single time. The top ten clones comprise roughly 0.7% of the sample. Explained via the paper, the time point label denotes: before hematopoietic stem cell transplant. Source: CD4+ T cells from PBMCs, taken before stem cell transplantation. The source is a human donor with POMP-related autoinflammation and immune dysregulation (PRAID).

The chain combines TRBV7-9 with TRBJ1-3, with TRBD1 matching over 11 bases. This CDR3 spans 17 amino acids. Germline CDR1 reads SEHNR; CDR2 reads FQNEAQ (reference sequence). With 0 bases clipped from V and 4 bases from J, the junction kept 5 bases outside the gene matches. The CDR3, as DNA: TGTGCCAGCAGCTTAGCTTCGGACAGGGGGCCAGGAAACACCATATATTTT. Protein: CASSLASDRGPGNTIYF. The full variable domain, rest sourced from reference TRBV7-9 and TRBJ1-3, is DTGVSQNPRHKITKRGQNVTFRCDPISEHNRLYWYRQTLGQGPEFLTYFQNEAQLEKSRLLSDRFSAERPKGSFSTLEIQRTEQGDSAMYLCASSLASDRGPGNTIYFGEGSWLTVV.

The chain links TRBV30 to TRBJ2-5, with TRBD2 matching over 8 bases. After removal of 0 bases from V and 4 bases from J, the junction contained 4 bases not matched to a gene. CDR3 size: 14 residues. Germline values: CDR1 GTSNPN, CDR2 SVGIG (reference sequence). The CDR3 DNA is TGTGCCTGGAGTGTGTCCGGGGGGGGAGAGACCCAGTACTTC. Translating gives CAWSVSGGGETQYF.

The gene calls are TRBV2 and TRBJ2-7; no firm D call. This CDR3 contains 15 residues. Germline lookup yields CDR1 SNHLY and CDR2 FYNNEI. V gave up 3 bases and J gave up 0 bases, with 12 bases separating them. For the CDR3, the DNA is TGTGCCAGCAGTGACCGACGGGTCAGCTCCTACGAGCAGTACTTC. Residues: CASSDRRVSSYEQYF.

The genes are TRBV5-1 and TRBJ2-2; TRBD1 is a possible D gene (5 bases). The V end was cut by 0 bases, the J end by 5 bases, with 23 bases between. The germline CDR1 and CDR2 sequences are SGHRS and YFSETQ. This CDR3 is built from 19 residues. As DNA, the CDR3 is TGCGCCAGCAGCTTGGGGACACTTCCGAGGAGATATGTGACCGGGGAGCTGTTTTTT. This gives the protein CASSLGTLPRRYVTGELFF.

The V and J genes are TRBV11-1 and TRBJ2-3; TRBD1 is a possible D gene (8 bases). The CDR3 runs to 14 residues. Germline-derived CDR1 and CDR2 are SGHAT and FQDESV (reference sequence). Trimming stripped 7 bases from V and 5 bases from J, with 16 bases between. The chain's CDR3 is CASKRGQVLDTQYF. CDR3 in DNA: TGTGCCAGCAAGCGGGGACAGGTTTTAGATACGCAGTATTTT.

The chain links TRBV5-1 to TRBJ2-6; tentatively, D is TRBD2 (6 bases). This CDR3 has 19 residues. V shed 4 bases and J shed 0 bases, with 20 bases lying between them. CDR1 is SGHRS and CDR2 is YFSETQ in the germline V gene. The CDR3 here is CASSGRPLAVPSGANVLTF. CDR3 DNA: TGCGCCAGCAGCGGACGACCCTTAGCGGTACCCTCTGGGGCCAACGTCCTGACTTTC. Full variable domain (rest looked up from reference TRBV5-1 and TRBJ2-6): KAGVTQTPRYLIKTRGQQVTLSCSPISGHRSVSWYQQTPGQGLQFLFEYFSETQRNKGNFPGRFSGRQFSNSRSEMNVSTLELGDSALYLCASSGRPLAVPSGANVLTFGAGSRLTVL.

This chain connects TRBV7-3 to TRBJ1-4; the D gene is possibly TRBD1 (5 bases). This CDR3 has 12 amino acids. Germline V gene sequence: CDR1 SGHTA, CDR2 FQGTGA. The CDR3 DNA follows: TGTGCTCTCAGCCCACAGGATGAAAAACTGTTTTTT. It yields the protein CALSPQDEKLFF.

The chain has TRBV5-1 and TRBJ2-1, with D perhaps TRBD2 (6 bases). The CDR3 totals 15 residues. V shed 0 bases and J shed 7 bases, with 14 bases lying between them. Germline values: CDR1 SGHRS, CDR2 YFSETQ. CDR3 sequence: CASSLGIPGTNEQFF. The DNA for the CDR3 is TGCGCCAGCAGCTTGGGAATTCCAGGGACTAATGAGCAGTTCTTC.

This clone has only one observation. The V call is TRBV5-1, the J call TRBJ2-3; D not resolved. CDR1 SGHRS and CDR2 YFSETQ come from the germline V gene. Trimming removed 1 base from V and 0 bases from J, with 6 bases in between. CDR3 length equals 14 residues. The CDR3 is CASSLSASTDTQYF. The CDR3 DNA reads TGCGCCAGCAGCTTGAGTGCTAGCACAGATACGCAGTATTTT.

The chain employs TRBV6-1 and TRBJ1-5; weak D call: TRBD1 (5 bases). V was shortened by 1 base and J by 6 bases, with 13 bases between the two germline ends. This CDR3 region has 15 residues. Germline loops: CDR1 MNHNS, CDR2 SASEGT. The CDR3 DNA is TGTGCCAGCAGTGAAGGTGCGGGGGGATTTCAGCCCCAGCATTTT. It is translated as CASSEGAGGFQPQHF.

This chain connects TRBV6-5 to TRBJ1-5; D gene uncertain. Germline CDR1 and CDR2: MNHEY and SVGAGI. Trimming stripped 2 bases from V and 5 bases from J, with 7 bases between. The CDR3 spans 13 residues. CDR3 sequence: CASSYGLYQPQHF. In DNA form, the CDR3 reads TGTGCCAGCAGTTACGGATTGTATCAGCCCCAGCATTTT.

Turning to this clone: A read error may produce the germline difference seen at one junction end. The V call is TRBV4-2, the J call TRBJ2-2, with D possibly being TRBD1 (5 bases). Germline-derived CDR1 and CDR2 are LGHNA and YNFKEQ. The CDR3 has 16 residues. CDR3 sequence reads: CASSQAGHGFTGELFF. The CDR3 region has the DNA TGTGCCAGCAGCCAAGCCGGACACGGATTCACCGGAGAGCTGTTTTTT.

This sequence joins TRBV5-1 and TRBJ2-6; D remains ambiguous. Trimming took off 0 bases at V and 0 bases at J, with 1 base between the two ends. The CDR3 runs 14 residues. Germline CDR1 is SGHRS and CDR2 is YFSETQ. CDR3 loop: CASSLGSGANVLTF. The CDR3 DNA sequence: TGCGCCAGCAGCTTGGGCTCTGGGGCCAACGTCCTGACTTTC.

This chain joins TRBV5-4 and TRBJ2-2; TRBD1 aligns across 8 bases. The CDR3 is 15 residues long. Unmatched junction bases numbered 3, after V lost 4 bases and J lost 1 base. Germline V gives CDR1 SGHNT, CDR2 YYREEE (reference sequence). This CDR3 is CASSLGQGNTGELFF. Written as DNA, the CDR3 is TGTGCCAGCAGCCTAGGACAGGGGAACACCGGGGAGCTGTTTTTT.

In the case of this clone: Other DNA sequences in the sample encode the same CDR3. J is TRBJ2-3 and V is TRBV5-4; 7 bases match TRBD2. CDR1 and CDR2 (germline): SGHNT, YYREEE (reference sequence). The V gene end was trimmed by 2 bases and the J gene end by 0 bases; junction bases not matched to a gene: 0. This CDR3 has 14 residues. The CDR3 nucleotides are TGTGCCAGCAGCTTAGCGGGGAGCACAGATACGCAGTATTTT. As protein: CASSLAGSTDTQYF.

CDR3 bases: TGTGCCAGCAGCCAAGTGTATCAGGGGGGAAACTCCTACGAGCAGTACTTC. This encodes CASSQVYQGGNSYEQYF. J is TRBJ2-7 and V is TRBV4-2; tentative D call: TRBD1 (7 bases). The V end lost 1 base, the J end lost 0 bases, and 16 bases lay between the germline ends. Germline-derived CDR1 and CDR2 are LGHNA and YNFKEQ. CDR3 length: 17 amino acids.

The chain combines TRBV11-1 with TRBJ1-1; the D is unclear. The CDR3 runs to 13 residues. Germline-derived CDR1 and CDR2 are SGHAT and FQDESV (reference sequence). The V and J ends lost 1 base and 3 bases respectively, with 6 bases between them. CDR3 nucleotides: TGTGCCAGCAGCTTAGAGGAGGACACTGAAGCTTTCTTT. Its translation: CASSLEEDTEAFF. Combining the CDR3 with reference TRBV11-1 and TRBJ1-1 gives the whole variable domain EAEVAQSPRYKITEKSQAVAFWCDPISGHATLYWYRQILGQGPELLVQFQDESVVDDSQLPKDRFSAERLKGVDSTLKIQPAELGDSAMYLCASSLEEDTEAFFGQGTRLTVV.

The CDR3 bases are TGTGCCAGCAGCGTAGCTCAGGGGGCGCGATTCGGTGGCTACACCTTC. Translated: CASSVAQGARFGGYTF. The chain couples TRBV9 to TRBJ1-2, with 8 nucleotides matching TRBD1. Germline loops: CDR1 SGDLS, CDR2 YYNGEE. CDR3 length: 16 amino acids. Trimming cost V 0 bases and J 7 bases; bases outside gene matches: 11. The entire variable domain, with the rest obtained from reference TRBV9 and TRBJ1-2, is as follows: DSGVTQTPKHLITATGQRVTLRCSPRSGDLSVYWYQQSLDQGLQFLIQYYNGEERAKGNILERFSAQQFPDLHSELNLSSLELGDSALYFCASSVAQGARFGGYTFGSGTRLTVV.

This clone was observed a single time. The gene calls are TRBV9 and TRBJ2-2; 8 nucleotides match TRBD1. CDR3 length: 14 residues. The V gene end was trimmed by 3 bases and the J gene end by 7 bases; junction bases not matched to a gene: 5. From germline, CDR1 is SGDLS and CDR2 YYNGEE. CDR3 nucleotide sequence: TGTGCCAGCAGCGGCAGGGGGCGAATCGGGGAGCTGTTTTTT. Its translation: CASSGRGRIGELFF.

The genes are TRBV2 and TRBJ2-7, with unresolved D. The CDR3 runs 12 residues. V was pared by 3 bases and J by 4 bases, with 7 bases between. Germline loops: CDR1 SNHLY, CDR2 FYNNEI. Here the CDR3 reads CASSEPLYEQYF. In nucleotides, the CDR3 is TGTGCCAGCAGTGAGCCTCTTTACGAGCAGTACTTC. Combining the CDR3 with reference TRBV2 and TRBJ2-7 gives the whole variable domain EPEVTQTPSHQVTQMGQEVILRCVPISNHLYFYWYRQILGQKVEFLVSFYNNEISEKSEIFDDQFSVERPDGSNFTLKIRSTKLEDSAMYFCASSEPLYEQYFGPGTRLTVT.

CDR3 DNA: TGCGCCAGCAGTGGTCCGGGGGCGCTGGGTCAAGAGACCCAGTACTTC. Protein product: CASSGPGALGQETQYF. The gene calls are TRBV10-2 and TRBJ2-5, with D possibly being TRBD1 or TRBD2 (6 bases each). The CDR3 is made up of 16 amino acids. CDR1 WSHSY and CDR2 SAAADI come from the germline V gene. V lost 4 bases to trimming and J lost 2 bases, with 17 bases between them.

The gene calls are TRBV5-1 and TRBJ2-7; D call uncertain. Trimming took off 0 bases at V and 6 bases at J, with 13 bases between the two ends. CDR3 length: 14 residues. Germline CDR1 and CDR2: SGHRS and YFSETQ. The CDR3 DNA sequence: TGCGCCAGCAGCTTGGCCCTCACCTTCGGCGAGCAGTACTTC. Amino acids: CASSLALTFGEQYF.

The chain joins TRBV5-4 to TRBJ2-7; D perhaps matches TRBD1 (5 bases). V lost 4 bases, J lost 6 bases, and 11 bases lay in between. The CDR3 is made up of 12 amino acids. Per germline, CDR1 SGHNT and CDR2 YYREEE (reference sequence). For the CDR3, the DNA is TGTGCCAGCAGCACTGGACACACCGAGCAGTACTTC. This translates into CASSTGHTEQYF.

The chain employs TRBV2 and TRBJ2-7, with a tentative D call TRBD2 (5 bases). The CDR3 runs 15 residues. The V gene's germline CDR1 is SNHLY and CDR2 FYNNEI. V shed 8 bases and J shed 4 bases, with 21 bases lying between them. Written as DNA, the CDR3 is TGTGCCAGCTATTTTGATAGCGCGCGAAGTTACGAGCAGTACTTC. Translating gives CASYFDSARSYEQYF.

DNA for the CDR3: TGCGCCAGCAGCCAAGGGATTCCGGGGGCTTGGTCACCCCTCCACTTT. Translating it yields CASSQGIPGAWSPLHF. The chain carries TRBV4-1 and TRBJ1-6; possible D gene TRBD1, 6 bases. In germline, CDR1 is MGHRA, CDR2 YSYEKL. The CDR3 has 16 residues. Trimming took 1 base from V and 10 from J, leaving 17 bases between them.

The table lists this clone with a count of one. This chain links TRBV19 with TRBJ1-2; D remains ambiguous. This CDR3 is built from 15 residues. With 1 base removed from V and 7 bases from J, the gap between germline ends came to 16 bases. Germline loops: CDR1 LNHDA, CDR2 SQIVND (reference sequence). CDR3 sequence reads: CASSIGQGLLGGYTF. The CDR3 DNA is TGTGCCAGTAGTATAGGCCAAGGGCTATTGGGTGGCTACACCTTC.